The 20 T cell receptor beta chains below all came from one sample that was sequenced in a study of T cell repertoires in MIS-A myocarditis. Here immunoSEQ multiplex PCR was the method, and the copy in TCRdb shows in-frame clones only, minus some. In the table there are thousands of clones, around 84% of which are singletons. The material sequenced was right inferior lung lobe tissue obtained at autopsy. The receptors here all came from a man between 18 and 35 years old with fulminant myocarditis from multisystem inflammatory syndrome in adults (MIS-A) after COVID-19.

This clone appeared a few times. The V call is TRBV6-5, the J call TRBJ2-7; the D gene is possibly TRBD2 (7 bases). CDR1 and CDR2 (germline): MNHEY, SVGAGI. Deletions cut 7 bases from V and 7 bases from J, with 17 bases between. CDR3 length equals 13 residues. The CDR3 loop reads CASTAGAGKEQYF. In nucleotides, the CDR3 is TGTGCCAGCACGGCGGGGGCGGGGAAGGAGCAGTACTTC.

The rearrangement joins TRBV10-2 to TRBJ1-6; unclear D gene. In germline, CDR1 is WSHSY, CDR2 SAAADI. With 4 bases removed from V and 7 bases from J, the gap between germline ends came to 11 bases. CDR3 length equals 14 residues. The chain's CDR3 is CASSASNYNSPLHF. As DNA, the CDR3 is TGCGCCAGCAGTGCATCTAATTACAATTCACCCCTCCACTTT.

Regarding this clone: The same CDR3 arises from other DNA sequences in this sample as well. The CDR3 loop reads CASSTGTASNQPQHF. CDR3 coding DNA: TGTGCCAGTAGTACCGGGACAGCTAGCAATCAGCCCCAGCATTTT. The gene calls are TRBV19 and TRBJ1-5; TRBD1 aligns across 7 bases. The ends lost 4 bases at V and 0 bases at J; junction bases unmatched: 3. Germline V gives CDR1 LNHDA, CDR2 SQIVND (reference sequence). The CDR3 has 15 amino acids.

V usage is TRBV28 and J usage is TRBJ1-4; TRBD1 might be the D (6 bases). Trimming removed 6 bases at V and 8 bases at J, with 25 bases between. The CDR3 has 17 amino acids. Germline lookup yields CDR1 MDHEN and CDR2 SYDVKM. CDR3 sequence: CASRPHMWKGVKEKLFF. The CDR3 bases are TGTGCCAGCAGGCCTCACATGTGGAAGGGGGTAAAGGAAAAACTGTTTTTT.

The chain joins TRBV7-6 to TRBJ2-1, with 7 bases lining up with TRBD2. The CDR3 is made up of 20 amino acids. V lost 0 bases to trimming and J lost 5 bases; unmatched junction nucleotides: 19. The germline gives CDR1 SGHVS, CDR2 FNYEAQ. This CDR3 is CASSLAPPQPTQGGNNEQFF. The CDR3 DNA follows: TGTGCCAGCAGCTTAGCCCCCCCTCAACCGACGCAGGGAGGGAACAATGAGCAGTTCTTC.

The gene calls are TRBV25-1 and TRBJ2-7; D tentatively reads TRBD1 or TRBD2 (5 bases each). Trimming removed 2 bases at V and 1 base at J, with 12 bases between. The CDR3 totals 15 residues. Germline CDR1 reads MGHDK; CDR2 reads SYGVNS. CDR3 in amino acids: CASSEMGDRSYEQYF. The CDR3 DNA sequence: TGTGCCAGCAGTGAAATGGGGGACCGTTCCTACGAGCAGTACTTC.

In its sample, this clone was seen a few times. The chain links TRBV9 to TRBJ1-4; D gene ambiguous. The V and J ends lost 4 bases and 3 bases respectively, with 7 bases between them. The CDR3 is 13 residues long. Germline-derived CDR1 and CDR2 are SGDLS and YYNGEE. CDR3 nucleotides: TGTGCCAGCAGCAGGAGGCCTAATGAAAAACTGTTTTTT. Its translation is CASSRRPNEKLFF.

V gene TRBV7-8 combines with J gene TRBJ2-7, with D possibly TRBD2 on 6 matching bases. Germline CDR1 SGHVS, CDR2 FQNEAQ. Deletions cut 1 base from V and 10 bases from J, with 14 bases between. The CDR3 length is 13 residues. The CDR3 DNA follows: TGTGCCAGCAGCTTAGATCTTCGGGACTCCCAGTACTTC. Translation gives CASSLDLRDSQYF. Supplemented by reference TRBV7-8 and TRBJ2-7, the full variable domain reads GAGVSQSPRYKVAKRGQDVALRCDPISGHVSLFWYQQALGQGPEFLTYFQNEAQLDKSGLPSDRFFAERPEGSVSTLKIQRTQQEDSAVYLCASSLDLRDSQYFGPGTRLTVT.

This sequence joins TRBV28 and TRBJ1-3; no clear D gene. The CDR3 has 15 residues. In germline, CDR1 is MDHEN, CDR2 SYDVKM. Deletions cut 4 bases from V and 0 bases from J, with 10 bases between. The CDR3 region is CASSSGITSGNTIYF. CDR3 nucleotides: TGTGCCAGCAGTTCCGGCATAACCTCTGGAAACACCATATATTTT.

The chain joins TRBV4-3 to TRBJ1-4; D unclear. With 0 bases removed from V and 4 bases from J, the gap between germline ends came to 12 bases. The CDR3 has 16 amino acids. The germline CDR1 and CDR2 sequences are LGHNA and YSLEER. The CDR3 DNA is TGCGCCAGCAGCCAAGATCGGGCGAATGGTAATGAAAAACTGTTTTTT. Translating it yields CASSQDRANGNEKLFF.

The chain is built from TRBV27 and TRBJ2-1, with D possibly called TRBD1 or TRBD2 (5 bases each). The V and J ends lost 5 bases and 10 bases respectively, with 12 bases between them. CDR1 MNHEY and CDR2 SMNVEV come from the germline V gene (reference sequence). The CDR3 runs 12 residues. The CDR3 region has the DNA TGTGCCAGCAGTACGGGGCAGCGGGAGCAGTTCTTC. Translated, it gives CASSTGQREQFF.

This clone has a handful of counts. The rearrangement uses TRBV3-1 (or the pseudogene TRBV3-2) and TRBJ1-6; D remains unclear. Germline V CDR1 and CDR2: LGHDT, YNNKEL (reference sequence). The CDR3 runs 18 residues. Trimming took 2 bases from V and 0 from J, leaving 14 bases between them. CDR3 nucleotides: TGTGCCAGCAGCCAACAAAGAGGTCAGAGCTCCTATAATTCACCCCTCCACTTT. It yields the protein CASSQQRGQSSYNSPLHF.

The chain employs TRBV29-1 and TRBJ2-5, with no clear D. Per the germline V gene, CDR1 is SQVTM and CDR2 is ANQGSEA. Trimming removed 0 bases from V and 2 bases from J, with 7 bases in between. This CDR3 is 13 amino acids long. The CDR3 spells CSVEEQIQETQYF. The CDR3 nucleotides are TGCAGCGTTGAAGAACAGATTCAAGAGACCCAGTACTTC.

The J gene is TRBJ1-5, the V gene TRBV28, with 7 bases that match TRBD1. Germline CDR1 MDHEN, CDR2 SYDVKM. The ends lost 6 bases at V and 6 bases at J; junction bases unmatched: 11. The CDR3 contains 15 residues. The CDR3 nucleotides are TGTGCCAGCAGCGTCGGGGGAGGGGGCACTCAGCCCCAGCATTTT. It specifies CASSVGGGGTQPQHF.

The chain is built from TRBV27 and TRBJ2-1; unclear D gene. Germline CDR1 and CDR2: MNHEY and SMNVEV (reference sequence). V was pared by 3 bases and J by 2 bases, with 8 bases between. The length of the CDR3 is 14 residues. As DNA, the CDR3 is TGTGCCAGCAGTTTCGGCGGACCCTACAATGAGCAGTTCTTC. The encoded protein is CASSFGGPYNEQFF.

This chain joins TRBV2 and TRBJ2-5; D might be TRBD1 (6 bases). The germline V and J ends were trimmed by 8 bases and 5 bases, with 15 bases remaining between them. This CDR3 has 13 amino acids. Germline V gives CDR1 SNHLY, CDR2 FYNNEI. In nucleotides, the CDR3 is TGTGCCAGCTCTGGGATGCAGGGGGAGACCCAGTACTTC. It yields the protein CASSGMQGETQYF.

This chain connects TRBV10-3 to TRBJ1-2; 7 bases align to TRBD1. The CDR3 is made up of 14 amino acids. Looked up from germline, CDR1 is ENHRY and CDR2 is SYGVKD. The J segment lost 2 bases and the V segment lost 2 bases, leaving 2 bases of the junction unmatched. The CDR3 nucleotides are TGTGCCATCAGTGAGAGCAGGGGGAACTATGGCTACACCTTC. This encodes CAISESRGNYGYTF.

This sequence joins TRBV6-5 and TRBJ1-1, with TRBD1 matching 7 bases. Trimming removed 7 bases from V and 1 base from J; junction bases left unmatched: 9. CDR1 MNHEY and CDR2 SVGAGI come from the germline V gene. The length of the CDR3 is 15 residues. In nucleotides, the CDR3 is TGTGCCAGCAAAGACAGGGTTATGAAGAACACTGAAGCTTTCTTT. Protein: CASKDRVMKNTEAFF.

V gene TRBV19 combines with J gene TRBJ1-5; the match to TRBD1 covers 8 bases. With V trimmed by 7 bases and J by 2 bases, 4 bases remained unmatched. Per germline, CDR1 LNHDA and CDR2 SQIVND (reference sequence). The CDR3 consists of 14 residues. The CDR3: CASTSTGGNQPQHF. CDR3 coding DNA: TGTGCCAGTACATCGACAGGGGGCAATCAGCCCCAGCATTTT. Using reference TRBV19 and TRBJ1-5 for the parts outside the CDR3, the full variable domain is DGGITQSPKYLFRKEGQNVTLSCEQNLNHDAMYWYRQDPGQGLRLIYYSQIVNDFQKGDIAEGYSVSREKKESFPLTVTSAQKNPTAFYLCASTSTGGNQPQHFGDGTRLSIL.

This clone was found a few times. The gene calls are TRBV9 and TRBJ1-1, with a tentative D call TRBD1 (5 bases). V dropped 4 bases and J dropped 3 bases, with 19 bases sitting between them. Germline CDR1 and CDR2: SGDLS and YYNGEE. CDR3 length equals 16 residues. CDR3 protein: CASSPGTLFFDTEAFF. The CDR3 region has the DNA TGTGCCAGCAGCCCCGGGACCCTCTTCTTCGACACTGAAGCTTTCTTT.